This TCR beta chain emerged from a study of identical twins. The length of the CDR3 is 13 residues. J lost 12 bases, V lost 3 bases, and 7 bases had no gene match. Concerning this clonotype itself: The target antigen is unknown.

Study-wide results and limits: Conclusions were based on cross-sectional statistical analysis, without following the same donors.

In TCRdb, the 5' RACE reads were re-called with MiXCR into one record per CDR3 protein. The sample has hundreds of thousands of distinct CDR3 sequences; around a sixth are singletons. These data were also reused for a study on T cells expressing NK-cell markers. Per that study: In the group of eight sequenced donors, seven were HCMV-seropositive and one was seronegative.

The source of this sequence is a woman younger than 30 in good health. What was sequenced was PBMCs. The genes are TRBV12-3 or TRBV12-4 and TRBJ1-2, with 10 nucleotides matching TRBD1. The CDR3 spells CASSFRQGAADTF. The CDR3 DNA reads TGTGCCAGCAGTTTTAGACAGGGGGCAGCCGACACCTTC.